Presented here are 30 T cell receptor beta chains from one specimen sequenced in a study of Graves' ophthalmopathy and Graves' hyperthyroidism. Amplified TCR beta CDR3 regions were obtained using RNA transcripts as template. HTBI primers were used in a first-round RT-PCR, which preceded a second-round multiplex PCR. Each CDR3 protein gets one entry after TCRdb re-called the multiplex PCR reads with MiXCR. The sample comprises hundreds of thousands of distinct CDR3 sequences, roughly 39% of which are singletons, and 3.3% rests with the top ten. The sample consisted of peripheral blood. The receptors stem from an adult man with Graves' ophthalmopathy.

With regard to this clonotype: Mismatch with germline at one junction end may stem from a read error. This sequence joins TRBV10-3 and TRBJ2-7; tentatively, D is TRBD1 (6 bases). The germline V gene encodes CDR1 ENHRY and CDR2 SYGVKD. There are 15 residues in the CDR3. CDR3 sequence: CASSYHGTPTYEQYF. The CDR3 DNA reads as TGTGCCAGCAGTTACCACGGGACACCGACCTACGAGCAGTACTTC.

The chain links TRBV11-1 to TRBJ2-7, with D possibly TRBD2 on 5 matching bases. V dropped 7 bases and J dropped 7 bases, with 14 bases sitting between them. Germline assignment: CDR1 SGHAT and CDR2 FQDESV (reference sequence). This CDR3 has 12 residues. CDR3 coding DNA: TGTGCCAGCACGACATCGAGGGAAGAGCAGTACTTC. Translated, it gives CASTTSREEQYF.

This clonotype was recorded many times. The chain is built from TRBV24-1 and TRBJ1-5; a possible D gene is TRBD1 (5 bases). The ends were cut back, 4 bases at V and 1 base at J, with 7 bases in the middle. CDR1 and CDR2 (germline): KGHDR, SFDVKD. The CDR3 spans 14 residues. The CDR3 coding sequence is TGTGCCACCAGTGACCAGGGAAGCAATCAGCCCCAGCATTTT. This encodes CATSDQGSNQPQHF.

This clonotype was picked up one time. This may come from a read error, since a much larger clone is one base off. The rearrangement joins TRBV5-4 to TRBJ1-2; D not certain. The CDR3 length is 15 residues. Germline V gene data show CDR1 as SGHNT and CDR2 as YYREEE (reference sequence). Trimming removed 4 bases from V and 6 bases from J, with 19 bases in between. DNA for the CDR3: TGTGCCAGCAGCCCAAAGGTCGGCCGCAACCATGGCTACACCTTC. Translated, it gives CASSPKVGRNHGYTF.

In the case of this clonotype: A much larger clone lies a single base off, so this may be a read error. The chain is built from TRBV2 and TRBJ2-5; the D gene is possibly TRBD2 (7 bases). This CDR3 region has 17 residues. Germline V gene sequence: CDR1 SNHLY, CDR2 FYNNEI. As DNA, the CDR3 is TGTGCCAGCAGTGAAGAGGGGGGGGGTATCCTCCAAGAGGCCCAGTACTTC. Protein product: CASSEEGGGILQEAQYF.

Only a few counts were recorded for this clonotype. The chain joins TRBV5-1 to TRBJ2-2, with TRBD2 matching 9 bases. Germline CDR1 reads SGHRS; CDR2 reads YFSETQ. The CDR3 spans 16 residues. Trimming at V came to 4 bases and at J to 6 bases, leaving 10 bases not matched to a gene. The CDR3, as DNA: TGCGCCAGCAGCCTGGGAGCGGGGGGCACCCCCGGGGAGCTGTTTTTT. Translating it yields CASSLGAGGTPGELFF.

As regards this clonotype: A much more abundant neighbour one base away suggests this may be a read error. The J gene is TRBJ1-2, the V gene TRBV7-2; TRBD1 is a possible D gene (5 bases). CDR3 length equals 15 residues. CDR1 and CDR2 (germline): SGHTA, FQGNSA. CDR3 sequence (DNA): TGTGCCGGCAGCCACGACAAAAGGGGATTTCATGGCTACACCTTC. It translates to CAGSHDKRGFHGYTF.

CDR3 amino acids: CASRRQGDAEETQYF. DNA of the CDR3: TGTGCCAGCAGGCGACAGGGGGATGCTGAGGAGACCCAGTACTTC. The rearrangement uses TRBV7-9 and TRBJ2-5, with 9 nucleotides matching TRBD1. Trimming removed 6 bases from V and 5 bases from J; junction bases left unmatched: 10. This CDR3 has 15 amino acids. CDR1 and CDR2 (germline): SEHNR, FQNEAQ (reference sequence).

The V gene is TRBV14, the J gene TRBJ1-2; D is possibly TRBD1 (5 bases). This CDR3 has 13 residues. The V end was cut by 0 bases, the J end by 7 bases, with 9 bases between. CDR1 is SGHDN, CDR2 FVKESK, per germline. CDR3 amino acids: CASSQDEGTGYTF. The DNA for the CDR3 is TGTGCCAGCAGCCAAGACGAAGGGACTGGCTACACCTTC. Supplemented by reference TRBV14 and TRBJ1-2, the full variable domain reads EAGVTQFPSHSVIEKGQTVTLRCDPISGHDNLYWYRRVMGKEIKFLLHFVKESKQDESGMPNNRFLAERTGGTYSTLKVQPAELEDSGVYFCASSQDEGTGYTFGSGTRLTVV.

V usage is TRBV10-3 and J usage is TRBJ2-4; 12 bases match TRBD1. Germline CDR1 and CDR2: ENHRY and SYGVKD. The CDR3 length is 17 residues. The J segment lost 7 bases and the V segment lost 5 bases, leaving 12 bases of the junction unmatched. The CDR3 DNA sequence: TGTGCCATCAGTAGCGGGACAGGGGGCGGGTCGGACAACATTCAGTACTTC. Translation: CAISSGTGGGSDNIQYF.

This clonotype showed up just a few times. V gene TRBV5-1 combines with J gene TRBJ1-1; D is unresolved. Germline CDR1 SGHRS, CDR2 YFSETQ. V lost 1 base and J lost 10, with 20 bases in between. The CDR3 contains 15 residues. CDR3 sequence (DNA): TGCGCCAGCAGCTTGAACGCGCCACCCGGCTCGGGAGCTTTCTTT. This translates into CASSLNAPPGSGAFF.

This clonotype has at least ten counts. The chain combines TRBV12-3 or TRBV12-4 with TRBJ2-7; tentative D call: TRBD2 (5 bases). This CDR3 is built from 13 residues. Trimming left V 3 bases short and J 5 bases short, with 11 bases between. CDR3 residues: CASSLYSGDEQYF. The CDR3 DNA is TGTGCCAGCAGTTTGTATTCCGGGGACGAGCAGTACTTC.

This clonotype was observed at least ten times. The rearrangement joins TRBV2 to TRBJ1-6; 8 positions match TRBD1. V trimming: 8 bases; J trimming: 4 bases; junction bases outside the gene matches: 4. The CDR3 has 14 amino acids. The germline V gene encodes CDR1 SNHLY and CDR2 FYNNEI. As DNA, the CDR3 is TGTGCCAGCGGGCAGGGGGCTTATAATTCACCCCTCCACTTT. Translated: CASGQGAYNSPLHF.

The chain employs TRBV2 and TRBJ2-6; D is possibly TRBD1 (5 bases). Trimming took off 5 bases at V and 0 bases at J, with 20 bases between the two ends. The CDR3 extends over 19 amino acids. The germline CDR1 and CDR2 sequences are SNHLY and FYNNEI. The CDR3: CASSQVYISRVSGANVLTF. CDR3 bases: TGTGCCAGCAGTCAAGTTTACATTTCCAGGGTCTCTGGGGCCAACGTCCTGACTTTC.

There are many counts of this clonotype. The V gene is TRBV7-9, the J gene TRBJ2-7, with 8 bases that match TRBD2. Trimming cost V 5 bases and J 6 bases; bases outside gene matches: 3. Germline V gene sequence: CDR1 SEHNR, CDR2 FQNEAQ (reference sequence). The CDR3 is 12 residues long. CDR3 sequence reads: CASSTGGVEQYF. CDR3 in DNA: TGTGCCAGCAGCACCGGGGGGGTCGAGCAGTACTTC.

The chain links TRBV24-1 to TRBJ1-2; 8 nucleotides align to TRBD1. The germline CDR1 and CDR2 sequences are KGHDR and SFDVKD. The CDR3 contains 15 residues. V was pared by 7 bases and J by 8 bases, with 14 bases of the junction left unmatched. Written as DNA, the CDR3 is TGTGCCACCAGCAGTTTGGGCAGACAGGGGAAGGGCTACACCTTC. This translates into CATSSLGRQGKGYTF.

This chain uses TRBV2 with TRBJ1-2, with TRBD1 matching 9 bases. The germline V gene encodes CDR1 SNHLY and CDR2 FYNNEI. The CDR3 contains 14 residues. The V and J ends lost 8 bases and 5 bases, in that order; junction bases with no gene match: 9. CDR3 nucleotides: TGTGCCAGCTTCGGGACAGGGTCTACTTATGGCTACACCTTC. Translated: CASFGTGSTYGYTF.

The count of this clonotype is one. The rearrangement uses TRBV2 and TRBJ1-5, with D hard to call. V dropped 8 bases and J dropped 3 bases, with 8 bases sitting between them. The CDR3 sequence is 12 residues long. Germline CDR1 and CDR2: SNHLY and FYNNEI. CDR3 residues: CASRALNQPQHF. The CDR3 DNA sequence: TGTGCCAGCCGGGCCCTCAATCAGCCCCAGCATTTT.

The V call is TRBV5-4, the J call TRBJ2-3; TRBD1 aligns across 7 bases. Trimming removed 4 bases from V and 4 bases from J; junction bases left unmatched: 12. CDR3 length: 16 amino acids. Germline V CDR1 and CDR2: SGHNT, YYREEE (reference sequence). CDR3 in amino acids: CASSPIDRARSDTQYF. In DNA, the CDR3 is TGTGCCAGCAGCCCGATAGACAGGGCGAGGTCAGATACGCAGTATTTT.

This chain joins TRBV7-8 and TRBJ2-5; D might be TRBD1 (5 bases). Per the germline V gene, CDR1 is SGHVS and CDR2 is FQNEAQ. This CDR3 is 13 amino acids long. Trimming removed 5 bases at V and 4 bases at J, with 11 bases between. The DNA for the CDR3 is TGTGCCAGCAGCCCCGAAACAGGAGAGACCCAGTACTTC. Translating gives CASSPETGETQYF. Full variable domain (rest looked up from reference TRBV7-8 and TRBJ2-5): GAGVSQSPRYKVAKRGQDVALRCDPISGHVSLFWYQQALGQGPEFLTYFQNEAQLDKSGLPSDRFFAERPEGSVSTLKIQRTQQEDSAVYLCASSPETGETQYFGPGTRLLVL.

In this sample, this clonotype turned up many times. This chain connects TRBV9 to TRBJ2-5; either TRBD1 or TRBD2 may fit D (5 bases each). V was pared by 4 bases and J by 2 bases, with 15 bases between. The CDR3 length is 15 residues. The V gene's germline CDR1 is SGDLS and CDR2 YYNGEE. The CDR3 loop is CASSPGGAHQETQYF. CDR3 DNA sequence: TGTGCCAGCAGCCCTGGGGGAGCGCATCAAGAGACCCAGTACTTC.

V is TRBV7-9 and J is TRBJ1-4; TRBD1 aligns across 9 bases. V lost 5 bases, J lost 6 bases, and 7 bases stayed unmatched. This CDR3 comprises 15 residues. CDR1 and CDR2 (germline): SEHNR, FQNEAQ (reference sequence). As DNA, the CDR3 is TGTGCCAGCAGCCCGAAGGACAGGGGTTATGAAAAACTGTTTTTT. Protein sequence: CASSPKDRGYEKLFF.

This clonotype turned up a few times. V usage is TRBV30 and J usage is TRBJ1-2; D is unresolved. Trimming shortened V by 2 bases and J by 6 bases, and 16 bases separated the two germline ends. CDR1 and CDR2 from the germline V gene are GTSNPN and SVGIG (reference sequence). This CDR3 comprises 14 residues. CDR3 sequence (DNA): TGTGCCTGGAGTACAATCCGACACGGACATGGCTACACCTTC. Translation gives CAWSTIRHGHGYTF.

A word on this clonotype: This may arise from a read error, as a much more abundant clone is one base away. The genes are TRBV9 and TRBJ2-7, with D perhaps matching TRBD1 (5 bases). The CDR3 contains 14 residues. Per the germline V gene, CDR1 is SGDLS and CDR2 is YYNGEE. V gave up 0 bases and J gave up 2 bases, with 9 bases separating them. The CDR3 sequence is CASSVGDSPYEQYF. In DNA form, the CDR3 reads TGTGCCAGCAGCGTAGGAGACAGCCCCTACGAGCAGTACTTC.

In nucleotides, the CDR3 is TGTGCCAGCAGCCAAGTTGACAGTTACTCCTACGAGCAGTACTTC. This encodes CASSQVDSYSYEQYF. This chain joins TRBV3-1 and TRBJ2-7; tentatively, D is TRBD1 (5 bases). The CDR3 has 15 residues. Trimming pared 1 base from V and 0 bases from J, leaving 10 bases between. Germline CDR1 and CDR2: LGHDT and YNNKEL (reference sequence).

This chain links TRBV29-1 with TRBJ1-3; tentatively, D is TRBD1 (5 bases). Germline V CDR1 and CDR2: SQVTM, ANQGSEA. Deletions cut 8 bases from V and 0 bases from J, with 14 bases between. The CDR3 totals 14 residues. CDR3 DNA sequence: TGCAGCTTGGAAGGGGCCCGCTCTGGAAACACCATATATTTT. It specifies CSLEGARSGNTIYF. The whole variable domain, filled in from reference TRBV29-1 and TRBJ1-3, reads SAVISQKPSRDICQRGTSLTIQCQVDSQVTMMFWYRQQPGQSLTLIATANQGSEATYESGFVIDKFPISRPNLTFSTLTVSNMSPEDSSIYLCSLEGARSGNTIYFGEGSWLTVV.

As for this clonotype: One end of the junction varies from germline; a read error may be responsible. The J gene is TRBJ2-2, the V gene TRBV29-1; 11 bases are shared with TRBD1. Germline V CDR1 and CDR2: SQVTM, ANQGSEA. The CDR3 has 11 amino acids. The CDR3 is CSVEGTGGLFF. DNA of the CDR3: TGCAGCGTTGAGGGGACAGGGGGGCTGTTTTTT.

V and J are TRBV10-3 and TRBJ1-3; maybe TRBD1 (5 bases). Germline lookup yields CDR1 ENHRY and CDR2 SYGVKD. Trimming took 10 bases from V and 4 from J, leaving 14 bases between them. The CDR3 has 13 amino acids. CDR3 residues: CATRASDGNTIYF. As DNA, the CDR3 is TGTGCCACCAGGGCCAGTGACGGAAACACCATATATTTT.

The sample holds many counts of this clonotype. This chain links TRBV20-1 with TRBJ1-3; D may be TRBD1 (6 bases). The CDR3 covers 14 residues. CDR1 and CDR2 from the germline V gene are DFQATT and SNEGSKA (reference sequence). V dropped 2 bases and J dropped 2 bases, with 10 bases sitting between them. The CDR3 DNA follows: TGCAGTGCTAGAAACAGGGTGGCTGGAAACACCATATATTTT. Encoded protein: CSARNRVAGNTIYF.

The CDR3 DNA reads TGTGCCACACCGGGGACTAGCGGGGTCAATGAGCAGTACTTC. Residues: CATPGTSGVNEQYF. This chain links TRBV2 with TRBJ2-7, with 13 bases identical to TRBD2. The V gene end was trimmed by 10 bases and the J gene end by 7 bases; junction bases not matched to a gene: 10. There are 14 residues in the CDR3. CDR1 and CDR2 from the germline V gene are SNHLY and FYNNEI.